This T cell receptor (beta chain) was identified during a study of cytomegalovirus exposure and HLA in healthy donors. Study-level points and caveats: The authors listed some 160 TCR beta chains as cytomegalovirus-associated. In a later analysis, first-cohort TCR clusters were found to tend to co-occur in the 130 or so validation repertoires. Whilst most TCR sequences proved rare, a subset of public TCRs occurred across many donors. Reportedly, diagnosis of cytomegalovirus status by the classifier showed high specificity and sensitivity.

V lost 9 bases, J lost 2 bases, and 7 bases stayed unmatched. CDR1 and CDR2 from the germline V gene are SNHLY and FYNNEI. The CDR3 covers 13 residues. This table comes from immunoSEQ multiplex PCR, and its TCRdb copy is limited to in-frame clones, with some not included. The repertoire has about 90,000 clones, almost 85% of them found once; the top ten carry roughly an eighth. This clone was picked up a small number of times. No antigen is known for it. V is TRBV2 and J is TRBJ2-7, with TRBD1 matching over 7 bases. This sequence was found in a woman between 18 and 29 years old in good health and CMV-seropositive. Material for sequencing was PBMCs. The DNA of the CDR3 is TGTGCCAGAAGCCGGGACAGAGCCTACGAGCAGTACTTC. Its translation is CARSRDRAYEQYF.